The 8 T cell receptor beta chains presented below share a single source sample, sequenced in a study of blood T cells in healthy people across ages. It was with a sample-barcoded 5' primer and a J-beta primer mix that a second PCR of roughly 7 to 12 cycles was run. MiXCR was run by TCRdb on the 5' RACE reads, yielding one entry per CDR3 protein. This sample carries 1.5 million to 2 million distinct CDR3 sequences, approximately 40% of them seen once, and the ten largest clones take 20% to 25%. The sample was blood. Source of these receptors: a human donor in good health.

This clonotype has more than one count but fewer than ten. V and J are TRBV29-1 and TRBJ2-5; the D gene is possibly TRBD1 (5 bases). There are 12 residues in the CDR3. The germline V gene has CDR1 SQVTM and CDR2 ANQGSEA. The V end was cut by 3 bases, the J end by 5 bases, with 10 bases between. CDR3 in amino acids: CSVDQGWETQYF. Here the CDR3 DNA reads TGCAGCGTTGACCAGGGATGGGAGACCCAGTACTTC.

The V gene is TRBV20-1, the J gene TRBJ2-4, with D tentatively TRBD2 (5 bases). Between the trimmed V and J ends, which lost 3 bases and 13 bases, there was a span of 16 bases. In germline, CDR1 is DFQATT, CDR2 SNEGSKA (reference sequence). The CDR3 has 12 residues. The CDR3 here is CSASLVIREQYF. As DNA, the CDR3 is TGCAGTGCTAGTCTGGTAATTAGGGAGCAGTACTTC.

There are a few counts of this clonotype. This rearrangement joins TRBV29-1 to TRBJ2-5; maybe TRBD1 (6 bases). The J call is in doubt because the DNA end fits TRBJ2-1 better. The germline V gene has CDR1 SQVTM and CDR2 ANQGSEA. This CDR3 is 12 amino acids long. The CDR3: CSLQGNQETQFF. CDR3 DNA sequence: TGCAGCTTACAGGGAAACCAAGAGACCCAGTTCTTC.

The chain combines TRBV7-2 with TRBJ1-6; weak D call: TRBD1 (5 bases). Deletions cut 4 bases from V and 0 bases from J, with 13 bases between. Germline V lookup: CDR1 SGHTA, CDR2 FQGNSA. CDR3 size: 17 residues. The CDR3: CASSSTAPSSYNSPLHF. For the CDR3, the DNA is TGTGCCAGCAGCTCGACAGCTCCGAGCTCCTATAATTCACCCCTCCACTTT.

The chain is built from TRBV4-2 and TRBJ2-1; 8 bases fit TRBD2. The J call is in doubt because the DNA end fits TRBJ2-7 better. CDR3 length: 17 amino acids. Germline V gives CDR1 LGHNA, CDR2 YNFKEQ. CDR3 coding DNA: TGTGCCAGCAGCCAAGATCGTAAGGCTAGCGGGCTGTACGAGCAGTACTTC. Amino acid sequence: CASSQDRKASGLYEQYF.

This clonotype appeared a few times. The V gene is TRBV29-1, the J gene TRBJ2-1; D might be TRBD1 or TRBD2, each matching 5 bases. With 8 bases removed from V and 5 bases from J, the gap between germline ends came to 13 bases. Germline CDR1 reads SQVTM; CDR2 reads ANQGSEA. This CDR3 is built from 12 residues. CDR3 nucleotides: TGCAGCTCCGGGATACAGGACAATGAGCAGTTCTTC. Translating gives CSSGIQDNEQFF.

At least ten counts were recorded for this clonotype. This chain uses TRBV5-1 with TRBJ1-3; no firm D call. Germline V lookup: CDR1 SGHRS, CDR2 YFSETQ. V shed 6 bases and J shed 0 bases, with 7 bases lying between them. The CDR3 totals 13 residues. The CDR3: CASIGDSGNTIYF. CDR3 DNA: TGCGCCAGCATTGGGGACTCTGGAAACACCATATATTTT.

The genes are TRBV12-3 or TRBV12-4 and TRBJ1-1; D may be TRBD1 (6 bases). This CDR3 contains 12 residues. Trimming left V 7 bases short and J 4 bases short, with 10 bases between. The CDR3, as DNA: TGTGCCAGCACCACAGGGTTCACTGAAGCTTTCTTT. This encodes CASTTGFTEAFF.